This T cell receptor (beta chain) was sequenced in a study of CD8 T cells in ankylosing spondylitis. TCRdb independently ran MiXCR on the 5' RACE reads; one entry per CDR3 protein. The sample lists about 390,000 distinct CDR3 sequences, 20% to 25% seen once, with about 15% in the top ten. The CDR3 extends over 13 amino acids. The V gene's germline CDR1 is SGHRS and CDR2 YFSETQ. V lost 1 base, J lost 7 bases, and 11 bases lay in between. The table lists this clonotype with a few counts. As yet, its antigen is unknown. Study-level points and caveats: In ankylosing spondylitis patients, matched synovial fluid reportedly showed significant enrichment of disease-linked clones. Within ankylosing spondylitis blood, a TCR beta motif made up of roughly eight highly homologous variants appeared to be characteristic.

The sequencing sample was made of blood, either unsorted or a sorted T cell fraction (not recorded which). The chain recombines TRBV5-1 with TRBJ2-5, with unresolved D. This receptor was identified in a male donor with ankylosing spondylitis. Here the CDR3 reads CASSLTGSGTQYF. The CDR3 nucleotides read TGCGCCAGCAGCTTGACCGGTTCCGGGACCCAGTACTTC.